This T cell receptor (beta chain) is drawn from a study of OX40 agonist ivuxolimab in advanced cancers. The assay was immunoSEQ multiplex PCR, and TCRdb's table has in-frame clones only and misses some. The sample carries tens of thousands of clones, nearly 95% recorded once. V dropped 1 base and J dropped 4 bases, with 19 bases sitting between them. In germline, CDR1 is MNHEY, CDR2 SMNVEV (reference sequence). This CDR3 has 18 amino acids. Material: CD4+ or CD8+ T cells sorted from blood, obtained in a trial of the OX40 agonist ivuxolimab. This clonotype was obtained from an adult with an advanced solid tumor such as melanoma, head and neck, liver or kidney cancer. The chain has TRBV27 and TRBJ1-4; maybe TRBD1 (5 bases). This chain's CDR3 is CASSLWAIPGRINEKLFF. The CDR3 DNA reads TGTGCCAGCAGTTTATGGGCCATACCGGGACGGATTAATGAAAAACTGTTTTTT.